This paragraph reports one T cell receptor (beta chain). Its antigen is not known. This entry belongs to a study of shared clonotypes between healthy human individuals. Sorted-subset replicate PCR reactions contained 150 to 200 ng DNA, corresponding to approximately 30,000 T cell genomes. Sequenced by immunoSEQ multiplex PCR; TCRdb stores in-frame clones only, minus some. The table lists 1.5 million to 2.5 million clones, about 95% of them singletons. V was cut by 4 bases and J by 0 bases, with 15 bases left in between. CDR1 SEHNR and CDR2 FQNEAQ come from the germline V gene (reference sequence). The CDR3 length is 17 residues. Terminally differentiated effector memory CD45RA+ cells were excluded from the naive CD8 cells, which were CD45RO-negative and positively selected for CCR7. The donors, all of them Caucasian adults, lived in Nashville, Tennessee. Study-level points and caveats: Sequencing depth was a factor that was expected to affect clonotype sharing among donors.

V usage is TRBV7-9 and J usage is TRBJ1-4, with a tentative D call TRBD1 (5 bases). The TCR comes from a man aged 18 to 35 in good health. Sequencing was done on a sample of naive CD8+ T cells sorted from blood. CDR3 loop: CASSWRDRVATNEKLFF. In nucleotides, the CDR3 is TGTGCCAGCAGCTGGCGGGACCGAGTTGCAACTAATGAAAAACTGTTTTTT.